This T cell receptor beta chain was obtained from a study of CD8 T cells in Susac syndrome. With 5 bases removed from V and 5 bases from J, the gap between germline ends came to 18 bases. Germline V lookup: CDR1 MNHEY, CDR2 SVGEGT. This CDR3 is 16 amino acids long. When the RNA was reverse transcribed, random hexamers were used with an input of roughly 0.5 to 1 ug. TCRdb fed the immunoSEQ multiplex PCR reads into MiXCR, producing one record per CDR3 protein. The sample contains about 120,000 distinct CDR3 sequences, around 94% of which appear only once. Healthy donors acted as controls, with matching for age and sex. Purification of the CD8+ and CD4+ T cells relied on negative isolation, and TEMRA cells underwent FACS enrichment.

V gene TRBV6-2 or TRBV6-3 combines with J gene TRBJ2-2; D not resolved. Sequencing was done on a sample of CD4+ T cells from PBMCs. This sequence originates from a human donor in good health. The chain's CDR3 is CASSPYSSVVTGELFF. Written as DNA, the CDR3 is TGTGCCAGCAGTCCCTACAGCTCCGTTGTTACCGGGGAGCTGTTTTTT.